This T cell receptor (beta chain) was found in a study of T cell responses to AZD1222 COVID-19 vaccine. The table came from immunoSEQ multiplex PCR; TCRdb's copy has only in-frame clones and leaves some out. The table has about 100,000 clones, about 86% seen once. This CDR3 contains 17 residues. Germline CDR1 is SNHLY and CDR2 is FYNNEI. The V and J ends lost 3 bases and 6 bases, in that order; junction bases with no gene match: 10. Worth noting for this clone: The antigen is unknown.

Findings of the study overall: The donor cohort was predominantly white British with a female majority, and clonal diversity may have been underestimated.

The source material was peripheral blood, sampled on day 0 of AZD1222 vaccination. V usage is TRBV2 and J usage is TRBJ2-3; 12 nucleotides agree with TRBD2. The TCR comes from an adult in good health. CDR3 DNA sequence: TGTGCCAGCAGTGACGCCGGACTAGCGGGATGGGGGGATACGCAGTATTTT. As protein: CASSDAGLAGWGDTQYF. The entire variable domain, with the rest obtained from reference TRBV2 and TRBJ2-3, is as follows: EPEVTQTPSHQVTQMGQEVILRCVPISNHLYFYWYRQILGQKVEFLVSFYNNEISEKSEIFDDQFSVERPDGSNFTLKIRSTKLEDSAMYFCASSDAGLAGWGDTQYFGPGTRLTVL.